This TCR beta chain was captured in a study of early T cells in non-severe SARS-CoV-2 infection. Study summary: Sequencing input comprised bulk RNA from unsorted whole blood; chain pairing was not available.

Germline CDR1 and CDR2: SGHAT and FQNNGV. V was cut by 3 bases and J by 2 bases, with 11 bases left in between. The CDR3 spans 14 residues. Study results and caveats: Database matching using VDJdb favored anti-spike CD8 responses, with private and CD4 specificities left missing.

With regard to this clonotype: Antigen unknown.

Individual cDNA molecules each received unique molecular identifiers attached to them. MiXCR was run by TCRdb on the 5' RACE reads, yielding one entry per CDR3 protein. Of approximately 100,000 distinct CDR3 sequences detected, around 16% appear once; the ten largest clones hold 0.95% to 1.5%. The sample was whole blood. This TCR derives from an adult who was a healthcare worker with PCR-confirmed SARS-CoV-2 infection or an uninfected control (not recorded which). The chain joins TRBV11-2 to TRBJ2-7; perhaps D is TRBD1 or TRBD2 (5 bases each). The CDR3 loop reads CASSLWGPTYEQYF. CDR3 sequence (DNA): TGTGCCAGCAGCTTGTGGGGACCTACCTACGAGCAGTACTTC.